This T cell receptor beta chain is from a study of T cells after yellow fever vaccination. For the study at large: SMART-Seq v4 Ultra Low Input handled preparation of low-cell-number fractions. Overall study findings and caveats: Contaminants from the bulk population, in the form of abundant clonotypes, could be found in FACS-sorted repertoires. By day 5 rather than day 15, the secondary response had peaked, though it was weaker.

Conversion of TCR transcripts into cDNA relied on 5'RACE template switching, which added a universal primer site and UMIs. TCRdb itself ran the 5' RACE reads through MiXCR, one entry per CDR3 protein. This repertoire shows 250,000 to 350,000 distinct CDR3 sequences, approximately 10% found once; its top ten account for 3% to 4%. This clonotype was detected only a few times. Its target is not known. Per the germline V gene, CDR1 is GTSNPN and CDR2 is SVGIG (reference sequence). CDR3 length equals 11 residues. V shed 5 bases and J shed 5 bases, with 9 bases lying between them. This receptor was obtained from a man between 18 and 29 years old who received the YFV17D yellow fever vaccine. V is TRBV30 and J is TRBJ2-5; D possibly corresponds to TRBD1 (5 bases). This material consisted of CD4+ T cells sorted from PBMCs, taken 5 days after the yellow fever booster vaccination. CDR3 loop: CAWAAGETQYF. CDR3 bases: TGTGCCTGGGCGGCAGGGGAGACCCAGTACTTC.